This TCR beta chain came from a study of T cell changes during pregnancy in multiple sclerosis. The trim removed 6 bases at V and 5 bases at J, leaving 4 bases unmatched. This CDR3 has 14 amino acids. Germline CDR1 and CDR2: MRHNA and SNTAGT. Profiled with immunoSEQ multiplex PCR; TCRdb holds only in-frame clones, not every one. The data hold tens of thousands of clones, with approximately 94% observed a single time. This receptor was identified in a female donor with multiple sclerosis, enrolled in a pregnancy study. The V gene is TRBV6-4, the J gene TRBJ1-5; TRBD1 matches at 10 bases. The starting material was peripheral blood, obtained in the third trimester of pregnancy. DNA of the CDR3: TGTGCCAGCAGCTTAGGACAGGGGGATCAGCCCCAGCATTTT. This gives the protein CASSLGQGDQPQHF.